This is a list of T cell receptor beta chains from one sample in a study of blood T cells in healthy people across ages. TCRdb called the 5' RACE reads again in MiXCR, with one record for every CDR3 protein. The sample carries over a million distinct CDR3 sequences, roughly 43% recorded once. The sequenced material came from blood. All receptors come from a young woman in good health. Both conserved end residues are trimmed from each CDR3. Fields, in order: J gene, V gene, CDR3 protein.

TRBJ1-4 | TRBV7-9 | ASSPGERRNEKLF
TRBJ1-2 | TRBV6-4 | ASSDNRYGYT
TRBJ2-1 | TRBV29-1 | SVEGLVLYNEQF
TRBJ1-1 | TRBV15 | ATSRDPTLVRNTEAF
TRBJ1-2 | TRBV2 | ASSRRQGALGYT
TRBJ2-1 | TRBV7-9 | ASSPTAYNGQF
TRBJ2-5 | TRBV12-3/TRBV12-4 | ASSFRRGPPETQY
TRBJ1-2 | TRBV20-1 | SASEFGQGRYGYT
TRBJ2-7 | TRBV15 | ATSRTGYLYEQY
NA | TRBV6-5 | ASSYAGRAVAYEQY
TRBJ1-4 | TRBV4-3 | ASSPGPNRGEKLF
TRBJ2-5 | TRBV5-5 | ASSLALSGGFNEQY
TRBJ2-7 | TRBV10-2 | ASTAFEQY
TRBJ2-1 | TRBV11-2 | ASSLEAPSGGPALSSYEQF
TRBJ1-5 | TRBV14 | ASSKVLCGSSNQPQH
TRBJ2-5 | TRBV12-3/TRBV12-4 | ASSSSGLQETQY
TRBJ2-7 | TRBV9 | ASSAGTGDTYEQY
TRBJ2-1 | TRBV29-1 | SVRGTSGSYNEQF
TRBJ2-3 | TRBV28 | ASSFRRATGVTDTQY
TRBJ2-1 | TRBV5-6 | ASTGTSGVFEQF
TRBJ1-2 | TRBV5-1 | ASRGDLDRGDYGYT
TRBJ2-1 | TRBV27 | ASSFGFSDSYNEQF
TRBJ1-2 | TRBV10-3 | AISLPQSFGGYT
TRBJ2-1 | TRBV20-1 | SAVALSGSSYNEQF
TRBJ1-2 | TRBV12-3/TRBV12-4 | ASSFLVLEVYGYT
TRBJ1-3 | TRBV7-2 | ASSLLRTSGNTIY
TRBJ2-1 | TRBV7-2 | ASGPTGSSYNEQF
TRBJ2-3 | TRBV7-2 | ASSGSRADTQY
TRBJ2-1 | TRBV7-9 | ASSLATLGSYNEQF
TRBJ1-2 | TRBV6-4 | ASSDTTGGGYT
TRBJ2-3 | TRBV24-1 | ATSNARPDTQY
TRBJ2-1 | TRBV11-2 | ASSNDWTYNEQF
TRBJ2-1 | TRBV7-2 | ASSSRDSQYNEQF
TRBJ1-4 | TRBV29-1 | SVHRGSGEKLF
TRBJ1-1 | TRBV12-3/TRBV12-4 | ASSRGDRGAF
TRBJ2-1 | TRBV4-3 | ASSQDSGLAGTEQF
TRBJ2-1 | TRBV4-1 | ASSQPGQDSYNEQF
TRBJ2-3 | TRBV20-1 | SAVDSASTDTQY
TRBJ1-5 | TRBV27 | ASSFLGTGTQPQH